These 27 T cell receptor beta chains were all obtained from the same sample, sequenced in a study of T cell responses to AZD1222 COVID-19 vaccine. Sequenced by immunoSEQ multiplex PCR; TCRdb stores in-frame clones only, minus some. The table includes 200,000 or so clones, approximately 90% detected once. The sample was peripheral blood, taken on day 0 of AZD1222 vaccination. The origin of the receptors is an adult in good health.

The chain carries TRBV6-2 or TRBV6-3 and TRBJ2-7; 8 nucleotides align to TRBD1. The CDR3 has 16 residues. In germline, CDR1 is MNHEY, CDR2 SVGEGT. The V and J ends lost 2 bases and 6 bases, in that order; junction bases with no gene match: 12. The CDR3 bases are TGTGCCAGCAGTTACCCCTCCGGACAGGGTAGGAGCGAGCAGTACTTC. It encodes CASSYPSGQGRSEQYF.

The V call is TRBV19, the J call TRBJ2-1; tentative D call: TRBD2 (5 bases). The CDR3 consists of 12 residues. Germline-derived CDR1 and CDR2 are LNHDA and SQIVND (reference sequence). V dropped 8 bases and J dropped 7 bases, with 12 bases sitting between them. CDR3 bases: TGTGCCAGTCGGAGGTTCGGGAATGAGCAGTTCTTC. Translating gives CASRRFGNEQFF. Looking up the rest from reference TRBV19 and TRBJ2-1 gives the full variable domain: DGGITQSPKYLFRKEGQNVTLSCEQNLNHDAMYWYRQDPGQGLRLIYYSQIVNDFQKGDIAEGYSVSREKKESFPLTVTSAQKNPTAFYLCASRRFGNEQFFGPGTRLTVL.

The chain links TRBV29-1 to TRBJ2-2; no definite D call. The CDR3 totals 13 residues. V lost 2 bases and J 2 bases, leaving 6 bases between the germline ends. Germline-derived CDR1 and CDR2 are SQVTM and ANQGSEA. CDR3 DNA: TGCAGCGTTGAACCCGCCAACACCGGGGAGCTGTTTTTT. This sequence encodes CSVEPANTGELFF.

This chain uses TRBV6-1 with TRBJ1-5; D is unclear. Germline values: CDR1 MNHNS, CDR2 SASEGT. The V end was cut by 1 base, the J end by 3 bases, with 10 bases between. CDR3 length equals 15 residues. For the CDR3, the DNA is TGTGCCAGCAGTGAAGGAGGCAGTTTCAATCAGCCCCAGCATTTT. Translating gives CASSEGGSFNQPQHF.

This clone was counted a few times. CDR3 sequence (DNA): TGTGCCAGCGGTGGTCCTAGCCGTAGCGGGGAGCTGTTTTTT. Protein sequence: CASGGPSRSGELFF. This chain links TRBV25-1 with TRBJ2-2; D is possibly TRBD2 (5 bases). The CDR3 sequence is 14 residues long. Germline V gene data show CDR1 as MGHDK and CDR2 as SYGVNS. Trimming left V 8 bases short and J 7 bases short, with 17 bases between.

The rearrangement links TRBV30 to TRBJ1-5; possibly TRBD1 for D (5 bases). The CDR3 spans 17 residues. The germline CDR1 and CDR2 sequences are GTSNPN and SVGIG (reference sequence). Trimming pared 2 bases from V and 4 bases from J, leaving 21 bases between. CDR3 protein: CAWSRVRGVPSNQPQHF. CDR3 nucleotide sequence: TGTGCCTGGAGTAGGGTTCGAGGGGTTCCCTCTAATCAGCCCCAGCATTTT.

The chain links TRBV28 to TRBJ1-5; 9 bases line up with TRBD1. The length of the CDR3 is 16 residues. Trimming took 6 bases from V and 2 from J; bases not matched to a gene: 8. Per the germline V gene, CDR1 is MDHEN and CDR2 is SYDVKM. The CDR3 spells CASRLSTGGGNQPQHF. The CDR3, as DNA: TGTGCCAGCAGGCTCTCAACAGGGGGCGGCAATCAGCCCCAGCATTTT.

V is TRBV2 and J is TRBJ2-1; 12 bases match TRBD2. V trimming: 4 bases; J trimming: 2 bases; junction bases outside the gene matches: 3. Germline lookup yields CDR1 SNHLY and CDR2 FYNNEI. The CDR3 consists of 16 residues. CDR3 in amino acids: CASSGTSGITYNEQFF. In nucleotides, the CDR3 is TGTGCCAGCAGTGGGACTAGCGGGATAACCTACAATGAGCAGTTCTTC.

This chain uses TRBV3-1 (or the pseudogene TRBV3-2) with TRBJ1-6; 8 bases map to TRBD1. This CDR3 is built from 15 residues. Losses at the gene ends were 4 bases for V and 7 bases for J; bases not matched to a gene: 6. Germline V gives CDR1 LGHDT, CDR2 YNNKEL (reference sequence). Here the CDR3 DNA reads TGTGCCAGCAGCCGAGGACAGGGCAAGAATTCACCCCTCCACTTT. Amino acid sequence: CASSRGQGKNSPLHF.

The chain employs TRBV3-1 (or the pseudogene TRBV3-2) and TRBJ1-5, with 11 bases fitting TRBD1. Trimming cost V 4 bases and J 6 bases; bases outside gene matches: 5. The CDR3 consists of 15 residues. The germline gives CDR1 LGHDT, CDR2 YNNKEL (reference sequence). The CDR3, as DNA: TGTGCCAGCAGCCTGGGACAGGGGGGCGGTCAGCCCCAGCATTTT. It is translated as CASSLGQGGGQPQHF.

J is TRBJ1-4 and V is TRBV19; D may be TRBD1 (6 bases). The CDR3 spans 13 residues. The V gene lost 6 bases and the J gene lost 3 bases, with 8 bases spanning the gap. Germline V gene sequence: CDR1 LNHDA, CDR2 SQIVND (reference sequence). The CDR3 loop is CASSGQSNEKLFF. CDR3 sequence (DNA): TGTGCCAGTAGCGGACAGTCTAATGAAAAACTGTTTTTT.

This chain connects TRBV7-2 to TRBJ2-5; TRBD1 is a possible D gene (6 bases). This CDR3 spans 13 amino acids. Germline loops: CDR1 SGHTA, CDR2 FQGNSA. Trimming stripped 7 bases from V and 4 bases from J, with 13 bases between. CDR3: CASTLPGAETQYF. In DNA form, the CDR3 reads TGTGCCAGCACCCTCCCAGGGGCAGAGACCCAGTACTTC.

The V and J genes are TRBV30 and TRBJ1-2; 9 bases agree with TRBD1. The CDR3 runs 17 residues. The germline gives CDR1 GTSNPN, CDR2 SVGIG (reference sequence). Unmatched junction bases numbered 16, after V lost 3 bases and J lost 5 bases. CDR3 coding DNA: TGTGCCTGGAGCATAGGGACAGGGCGGGAATTAGCTTATGGCTACACCTTC. Encoded protein: CAWSIGTGRELAYGYTF.

This rearrangement joins TRBV4-2 to TRBJ2-7; 9 bases line up with TRBD1. V lost 0 bases to trimming and J lost 3 bases; unmatched junction nucleotides: 0. The CDR3 extends over 14 amino acids. The germline V gene has CDR1 LGHNA and CDR2 YNFKEQ. The CDR3 is CASSQEGQGYEQYF. CDR3 coding DNA: TGTGCCAGCAGCCAAGAGGGACAGGGCTACGAGCAGTACTTC.

The chain joins TRBV6-4 to TRBJ2-3; 8 bases are shared with TRBD2. Germline values: CDR1 MRHNA, CDR2 SNTAGT. The V segment lost 0 bases and the J segment 4 bases; nucleotides outside the gene matches: 0. This CDR3 has 14 amino acids. The CDR3 DNA is TGTGCCAGCAGTGACTCCGGGGGGGCAGATACGCAGTATTTT. Protein product: CASSDSGGADTQYF.

V is TRBV7-2 and J is TRBJ1-6; the D gene is possibly TRBD1 (5 bases). Germline loops: CDR1 SGHTA, CDR2 FQGNSA. The CDR3 runs to 16 residues. Trimming took 5 bases from V and 6 from J, leaving 17 bases between them. CDR3 protein: CASSPNPTVLNSPLHF. CDR3 nucleotide sequence: TGTGCCAGCAGCCCAAATCCGACAGTCCTTAATTCACCCCTCCACTTT.

The rearrangement joins TRBV5-5 to TRBJ2-1, with TRBD2 matching 7 bases. The CDR3 extends over 15 amino acids. Per the germline V gene, CDR1 is SGHKS and CDR2 is YYEKEE (reference sequence). V gave up 2 bases and J gave up 3 bases; unmatched junction bases: 5. CDR3 in DNA: TGTGCCAGCAGCTTTGGCGGGGGTCACTACAATGAGCAGTTCTTC. Amino acids: CASSFGGGHYNEQFF.

The gene calls are TRBV18 and TRBJ1-1, with a tentative D call TRBD1 (6 bases). Germline V lookup: CDR1 KGHSH, CDR2 LQKENI. Trimming took off 1 base at V and 4 bases at J, with 13 bases between the two ends. The CDR3 totals 15 residues. The CDR3 DNA reads as TGTGCCAGCTCACCACGCAGACAGGTTTTCACTGAAGCTTTCTTT. It yields the protein CASSPRRQVFTEAFF.

This clone showed up just a few times. This chain uses TRBV18 with TRBJ1-2, with D tentatively TRBD1 (5 bases). This CDR3 comprises 11 residues. Trimming shortened V by 5 bases and J by 5 bases, and 6 bases separated the two germline ends. Germline V CDR1 and CDR2: KGHSH, LQKENI. CDR3 nucleotides: TGTGCCAGCTCATCAGGGTATGGCTACACCTTC. Protein sequence: CASSSGYGYTF.

The rearrangement links TRBV6-6 to TRBJ2-7, with D perhaps TRBD1 or TRBD2 (6 bases each). This CDR3 has 17 amino acids. Germline V CDR1 and CDR2: MNHNY, SVGAGI (reference sequence). Trimming stripped 5 bases from V and 4 bases from J, with 24 bases between. The CDR3 nucleotides read TGTGCCAGCAGTCCTTCTAGTCAGGGGCCGGGGGCGTACGAGCAGTACTTC. Amino acids: CASSPSSQGPGAYEQYF.

The chain links TRBV28 to TRBJ2-7, with 11 positions matching TRBD1. The CDR3 runs 14 residues. The germline V gene encodes CDR1 MDHEN and CDR2 SYDVKM. The V and J ends lost 6 bases and 3 bases, in that order; junction bases with no gene match: 4. Here the CDR3 reads CASRSGQGVYEQYF. The CDR3 DNA follows: TGTGCCAGCAGGTCGGGACAGGGGGTCTACGAGCAGTACTTC.

The CDR3 DNA reads as TGTGCCAGCAAGCAGGGGATAGCTTACGAGCAGTACTTC. The encoded protein is CASKQGIAYEQYF. V gene TRBV2 combines with J gene TRBJ2-7; D is perhaps TRBD1 (6 bases). This CDR3 is 13 amino acids long. Germline V CDR1 and CDR2: SNHLY, FYNNEI. The V gene lost 7 bases and the J gene lost 4 bases, with 14 bases spanning the gap. Full variable domain (remainder filled in from reference TRBV2 and TRBJ2-7): EPEVTQTPSHQVTQMGQEVILRCVPISNHLYFYWYRQILGQKVEFLVSFYNNEISEKSEIFDDQFSVERPDGSNFTLKIRSTKLEDSAMYFCASKQGIAYEQYFGPGTRLTVT.

The chain combines TRBV29-1 with TRBJ2-7; possibly TRBD1 or TRBD2 for D (5 bases each). Deletions cut 6 bases from V and 1 base from J, with 13 bases between. Germline V gene data show CDR1 as SQVTM and CDR2 as ANQGSEA. This CDR3 contains 13 residues. CDR3 sequence reads: CSVMGTESYEQYF. CDR3 DNA: TGCAGCGTCATGGGGACCGAATCCTACGAGCAGTACTTC.

The gene calls are TRBV28 and TRBJ1-1; no clear D. CDR1 MDHEN and CDR2 SYDVKM come from the germline V gene. The CDR3 has 11 residues. The germline V and J ends were trimmed by 3 bases and 7 bases, with 6 bases remaining between them. The CDR3 sequence: CASSFYGEAFF. In nucleotides, the CDR3 is TGTGCCAGCAGTTTTTATGGTGAAGCTTTCTTT.

The chain carries TRBV2 and TRBJ2-3, with D possibly matching TRBD2 (6 bases). The CDR3 has 14 amino acids. Trimming cost V 3 bases and J 2 bases, with 9 bases left between them. Germline V CDR1 and CDR2: SNHLY, FYNNEI. CDR3 bases: TGTGCCAGCAGTGAGTTACTAGCCACAGATACGCAGTATTTT. Its protein is CASSELLATDTQYF.

The rearrangement uses TRBV11-3 and TRBJ2-1, with TRBD2 identical over 8 bases. In germline, CDR1 is SGHNT, CDR2 YENEEA. CDR3 length equals 15 residues. V shed 3 bases, J shed 2 bases, and the junction held 3 bases outside the gene matches. In DNA, the CDR3 is TGTGCCAGCAGCTTTACGGGAGGGACCTACAATGAGCAGTTCTTC. Translating it yields CASSFTGGTYNEQFF.

The chain couples TRBV12-5 to TRBJ1-2; 7 nucleotides agree with TRBD1. V was pared by 1 base and J by 6 bases, with 2 bases of the junction left unmatched. This CDR3 region has 13 residues. CDR1 is LGHNT, CDR2 FRNRAP, per germline. Here the CDR3 reads CASGLETGNGYTF. In DNA, the CDR3 is TGTGCTAGTGGTTTGGAGACAGGGAATGGCTACACCTTC.